The 32 T cell receptor beta chains presented below share a single source sample, sequenced in a study of blood T cell repertoires in COVID-19. The method was immunoSEQ multiplex PCR; TCRdb's version includes in-frame clones alone and lacks a portion of them. Counted here are about 220,000 clones, roughly 84% occurring once; the ten biggest clones make up about 3.6%. Source material: peripheral blood. The receptors shown here come from a woman of 80 years or more with acute or convalescent COVID-19.

The chain has TRBV7-4 and TRBJ1-2; weak D call: TRBD1 (5 bases). The length of the CDR3 is 14 residues. CDR1 and CDR2 from the germline V gene are SGHVT and SQSDAQ. The V end was cut by 5 bases, the J end by 8 bases, with 18 bases between. CDR3: CASSPGGDFYGYTF. CDR3 nucleotide sequence: TGTGCCAGCAGCCCCGGGGGGGACTTCTACGGCTACACCTTC. The full variable domain, rest sourced from reference TRBV7-4 and TRBJ1-2, is GAGVSQSPRYKVAKRGRDVALRCDSISGHVTLYWYRQTLGQGSEVLTYSQSDAQRDKSGRPSGRFSAERPERSVSTLKIQRTEQGDSAVYLCASSPGGDFYGYTFGSGTRLTVV.

The chain uses TRBV10-3 and TRBJ2-7, with 11 bases aligning to TRBD1. The germline V gene has CDR1 ENHRY and CDR2 SYGVKD. This CDR3 comprises 14 residues. The V and J ends lost 6 bases and 5 bases, in that order; junction bases with no gene match: 6. The CDR3 protein is CAIRKGQGVDEQYF. DNA of the CDR3: TGTGCCATCAGGAAGGGACAGGGGGTTGACGAGCAGTACTTC.

J is TRBJ1-4 and V is TRBV5-6, with TRBD1 matching 11 bases. This CDR3 spans 14 amino acids. V was pared by 7 bases and J by 5 bases, with 4 bases of the junction left unmatched. Germline assignment: CDR1 SGHDT and CDR2 YYEEEE. CDR3 sequence (DNA): TGTGCCAGCTCGGACAGGGGGCGGAATGAAAAACTGTTTTTT. Encoded protein: CASSDRGRNEKLFF.

The genes are TRBV5-1 and TRBJ1-2; 8 nucleotides match TRBD1. The CDR3 consists of 14 residues. The J segment lost 8 bases and the V segment lost 0 bases, leaving 6 bases of the junction unmatched. Germline V gives CDR1 SGHRS, CDR2 YFSETQ. The CDR3 loop reads CASSLVAGGVGYTF. Written as DNA, the CDR3 is TGCGCCAGCAGCTTGGTGGCAGGGGGCGTGGGCTACACCTTC.

With regard to this clone: It may be a read error: a sequence one base away is much more abundant. This sample also contains other DNA sequences that code for the same CDR3. The chain couples TRBV7-2 to TRBJ2-7; D ambiguous. CDR3 length equals 12 residues. Germline V gene sequence: CDR1 SGHTA, CDR2 FQGNSA. V dropped 5 bases and J dropped 0 bases, with 5 bases sitting between them. Written as DNA, the CDR3 is TGTGCCAGCAGCCCGAGCTCCTACGAGCAGTACTTC. Translation: CASSPSSYEQYF.

With regard to this clone: Other DNA sequences in the same sample also yield this CDR3. This chain connects TRBV11-2 to TRBJ1-1; D call uncertain. The V end was cut by 1 base, the J end by 2 bases, with 11 bases between. The CDR3 is 15 amino acids. Germline V gene data show CDR1 as SGHAT and CDR2 as FQNNGV. The CDR3 loop reads CASSLGGGGNTEAFF. The CDR3 coding sequence is TGTGCCAGCAGCTTAGGGGGAGGAGGAAACACTGAAGCTTTCTTT.

This rearrangement joins TRBV19 to TRBJ1-1, with a weak D call TRBD1 (5 bases). Germline CDR1 LNHDA, CDR2 SQIVND (reference sequence). This CDR3 contains 13 residues. The V end lost 6 bases, the J end lost 4 bases, and 12 bases lay between the germline ends. CDR3 residues: CASRKTAFTEAFF. CDR3 DNA: TGTGCCAGTAGGAAGACAGCTTTCACTGAAGCTTTCTTT.

The chain carries TRBV14 and TRBJ1-2; D gene unclear. Trimming cost V 4 bases and J 8 bases, with 14 bases left between them. Germline lookup yields CDR1 SGHDN and CDR2 FVKESK. The CDR3 extends over 13 amino acids. DNA of the CDR3: TGTGCCAGCAGCCCCGATGGGAGGCACGGCTACACCTTC. Amino acids: CASSPDGRHGYTF.

This chain uses TRBV28 with TRBJ2-7; TRBD1 matches 7 bases. The CDR3 is 13 residues long. Germline V gene sequence: CDR1 MDHEN, CDR2 SYDVKM. V lost 4 bases, J lost 3 bases, and 3 bases stayed unmatched. The CDR3 DNA follows: TGTGCCAGCAGTTGGGGACAGTTCTACGAGCAGTACTTC. It encodes CASSWGQFYEQYF.

V gene TRBV6-2 or TRBV6-3 combines with J gene TRBJ1-2; weak D call: TRBD1 (5 bases). From germline, CDR1 is MNHEY and CDR2 SVGEGT. Trimming shortened V by 6 bases and J by 1 base, and 18 bases separated the two germline ends. This CDR3 spans 16 amino acids. The DNA of the CDR3 is TGTGCCAGCAGCCGACCCCCGGACACCCTTAACTATGGCTACACCTTC. Translation: CASSRPPDTLNYGYTF.

The chain uses TRBV7-8 and TRBJ2-7; 8 bases line up with TRBD1. V trimming: 5 bases; J trimming: 3 bases; junction bases outside the gene matches: 12. This CDR3 has 16 amino acids. Per the germline V gene, CDR1 is SGHVS and CDR2 is FQNEAQ. This CDR3 reads CASSHGAGTGLYEQYF. The CDR3 DNA reads as TGTGCCAGCAGCCACGGGGCAGGGACAGGTCTCTACGAGCAGTACTTC.

The V gene is TRBV7-2, the J gene TRBJ1-2, with D unresolved. Trimming removed 1 base from V and 7 bases from J, with 10 bases in between. Germline loops: CDR1 SGHTA, CDR2 FQGNSA. The CDR3 loop spans 13 amino acids. CDR3 protein: CASSLESAGGYTF. The CDR3 DNA follows: TGTGCCAGCAGCTTAGAGTCCGCAGGTGGCTACACCTTC.

This clone occurred once. The V gene is TRBV7-9, the J gene TRBJ1-1; no definite D call. Trimming took off 0 bases at V and 1 base at J, with 9 bases between the two ends. Germline V lookup: CDR1 SEHNR, CDR2 FQNEAQ (reference sequence). The CDR3 is made up of 15 amino acids. DNA for the CDR3: TGTGCCAGCAGCTTAGCGCCGAGACAGAACACTGAAGCTTTCTTT. This gives the protein CASSLAPRQNTEAFF.

The rearrangement links TRBV24-1 to TRBJ1-1; D is undetermined. Germline V gives CDR1 KGHDR, CDR2 SFDVKD. The V end lost 7 bases, the J end lost 3 bases, and 11 bases lay between the germline ends. The CDR3 loop spans 13 amino acids. This CDR3 reads CATSPRGDTEAFF. CDR3 bases: TGTGCCACCAGCCCCCGCGGGGACACTGAAGCTTTCTTT.

J is TRBJ1-4 and V is TRBV4-1, with 7 bases that match TRBD1. Trimming cost V 4 bases and J 5 bases; bases outside gene matches: 10. The CDR3 consists of 16 residues. Germline CDR1 and CDR2: MGHRA and YSYEKL. Written as DNA, the CDR3 is TGCGCCAGCAGCCCGAGCCACGGGACAGCGAATGAAAAACTGTTTTTT. It codes for CASSPSHGTANEKLFF.

The V gene is TRBV5-1, the J gene TRBJ1-3, with TRBD1 matching 12 bases. J gave up 2 bases and V 0 bases, and 3 bases lay outside the gene matches. Germline values: CDR1 SGHRS, CDR2 YFSETQ. The CDR3 has 17 amino acids. CDR3 residues: CASSLVGQGAAGNTIYF. The CDR3 DNA reads as TGCGCCAGCAGCTTGGTGGGACAGGGGGCCGCTGGAAACACCATATATTTT. The entire variable domain, with the rest obtained from reference TRBV5-1 and TRBJ1-3, is as follows: KAGVTQTPRYLIKTRGQQVTLSCSPISGHRSVSWYQQTPGQGLQFLFEYFSETQRNKGNFPGRFSGRQFSNSRSEMNVSTLELGDSALYLCASSLVGQGAAGNTIYFGEGSWLTVV.

V gene TRBV2 combines with J gene TRBJ2-1, with 10 bases aligning to TRBD2. Germline values: CDR1 SNHLY, CDR2 FYNNEI. J lost 7 bases, V lost 2 bases, and 5 bases had no gene match. This CDR3 is 15 amino acids long. The CDR3: CASSELSGGDNEQFF. DNA for the CDR3: TGTGCCAGCAGTGAATTAAGCGGGGGGGATAATGAGCAGTTCTTC.

V gene TRBV5-4 combines with J gene TRBJ1-3; D might be TRBD1 (6 bases). The CDR3 extends over 16 amino acids. Trimming removed 0 bases from V and 2 bases from J, with 12 bases in between. Germline CDR1 and CDR2: SGHNT and YYREEE (reference sequence). The CDR3 nucleotides are TGTGCCAGCAGCTTGGCCAAGGGGGATACTGGAAACACCATATATTTT. Its translation: CASSLAKGDTGNTIYF.

The chain has TRBV12-5 and TRBJ1-2, with a weak D call TRBD1 (6 bases). The CDR3 has 14 residues. Germline V CDR1 and CDR2: LGHNT, FRNRAP. For the CDR3, the DNA is TGTGCACCTAACGAGGACAGTTTAAACTATGGCTACACCTTC. The encoded protein is CAPNEDSLNYGYTF.

The table lists this clone with a few counts. Its ends do not fully match the called genes, so a read error is possible. The same CDR3 can be traced to other DNA sequences in this sample. The chain carries TRBV15 and TRBJ1-4; 7 nucleotides line up with TRBD1. CDR3 length: 15 residues. The V gene's germline CDR1 is LNHNV and CDR2 YYDKDF (reference sequence). CDR3 nucleotides: TGTGCCACCAGCCGAGACAGGGCCACTAATGAAAAACTGTTTTTT. Translating gives CATSRDRATNEKLFF.

The chain couples TRBV9 to TRBJ1-6; unclear D gene. With 6 bases removed from V and 7 bases from J, the gap between germline ends came to 14 bases. This CDR3 region has 14 residues. CDR1 and CDR2 from the germline V gene are SGDLS and YYNGEE. CDR3 DNA sequence: TGTGCCAGCAACCCGGGAGCAGGAAATTCACCCCTCCACTTT. This gives the protein CASNPGAGNSPLHF.

V gene TRBV6-1 combines with J gene TRBJ1-1; 8 nucleotides align to TRBD1. Germline CDR1 and CDR2: MNHNS and SASEGT. With 1 base clipped from V and 8 bases from J, the junction kept 9 bases outside the gene matches. This CDR3 region has 15 residues. The CDR3: CASSEVGQGRGEAFF. CDR3 nucleotide sequence: TGTGCCAGCAGTGAAGTCGGACAGGGCCGCGGCGAAGCTTTCTTT.

The chain has TRBV6-5 and TRBJ1-4; D gene ambiguous. The CDR3 runs 15 residues. Trimming took off 0 bases at V and 8 bases at J, with 13 bases between the two ends. Germline CDR1 MNHEY, CDR2 SVGAGI. The DNA of the CDR3 is TGTGCCAGCAGTTACTCGAAAACACTCGGGGAAAAACTGTTTTTT. Translating gives CASSYSKTLGEKLFF.

J is TRBJ1-6 and V is TRBV5-1; maybe TRBD1 (5 bases). The germline V gene has CDR1 SGHRS and CDR2 YFSETQ. The ends were cut back, 0 bases at V and 3 bases at J, with 13 bases in the middle. The CDR3 spans 17 residues. The CDR3 protein is CASSLASQGGYNSPLHF. The CDR3 DNA reads TGCGCCAGCAGCTTGGCCTCGCAGGGAGGCTATAATTCACCCCTCCACTTT.

The rearrangement uses TRBV4-2 and TRBJ1-2; D ambiguous. This CDR3 spans 15 amino acids. Per the germline V gene, CDR1 is LGHNA and CDR2 is YNFKEQ. V was pared by 0 bases and J by 0 bases, with 8 bases between. As DNA, the CDR3 is TGTGCCAGCAGCCAAGATGTAACAGCTAACTATGGCTACACCTTC. It yields the protein CASSQDVTANYGYTF.

This chain uses TRBV7-9 with TRBJ1-5; D is unresolved. V lost 2 bases, J lost 3 bases, and 14 bases lay in between. The CDR3 has 16 amino acids. CDR1 is SEHNR and CDR2 is FQNEAQ in the germline V gene (reference sequence). The CDR3: CASSLYLPGVNQPQHF. CDR3 sequence (DNA): TGTGCCAGCAGCTTATACCTCCCGGGAGTCAATCAGCCCCAGCATTTT.

This clone came up a few times. This chain links TRBV9 with TRBJ1-6; 8 bases agree with TRBD1. The CDR3 consists of 14 residues. Trimming at V came to 4 bases and at J to 7 bases, leaving 4 bases not matched to a gene. CDR1 SGDLS and CDR2 YYNGEE come from the germline V gene. In DNA form, the CDR3 reads TGTGCCAGCAGCCCCGGACAGGGAAATTCACCCCTCCACTTT. Encoded protein: CASSPGQGNSPLHF.

The rearrangement links TRBV28 to TRBJ2-1, with D maybe TRBD1 (5 bases). The V and J ends lost 5 bases and 8 bases respectively, with 19 bases between them. The CDR3 loop spans 15 amino acids. Per the germline V gene, CDR1 is MDHEN and CDR2 is SYDVKM. CDR3 residues: CASSTQRVGADEQFF. In DNA, the CDR3 is TGTGCCAGCAGTACGCAGCGTGTTGGGGCCGATGAGCAGTTCTTC.

In this sample, this clone turned up once. The gene calls are TRBV5-1 and TRBJ2-7; TRBD1 matches at 9 bases. The junction had 7 bases not matched to a gene; V was cut back by 3 bases and J by 3 bases. The CDR3 sequence is 15 residues long. The germline gives CDR1 SGHRS, CDR2 YFSETQ. The CDR3 DNA sequence: TGCGCCAGCAGCTCCTCTACAGGGGGCTTCTACGAGCAGTACTTC. Amino acids: CASSSSTGGFYEQYF.

This rearrangement joins TRBV9 to TRBJ2-5; TRBD2 agrees at 10 bases. There are 20 residues in the CDR3. Per germline, CDR1 SGDLS and CDR2 YYNGEE. V trimming: 0 bases; J trimming: 1 base; junction bases outside the gene matches: 15. CDR3: CASSVGTSGANSGIQETQYF. CDR3 DNA: TGTGCCAGCAGCGTAGGAACTAGCGGGGCGAATTCCGGTATCCAAGAGACCCAGTACTTC.

This sequence joins TRBV6-2 or TRBV6-3 and TRBJ1-1; D unresolved. Trimming took 0 bases from V and 6 from J, leaving 2 bases between them. CDR1 and CDR2 from the germline V gene are MNHEY and SVGEGT. The CDR3 is 11 residues long. The CDR3 sequence is CASSYSAEAFF. CDR3 sequence (DNA): TGTGCCAGCAGTTACTCCGCTGAAGCTTTCTTT.

The rearrangement joins TRBV3-1 (or the pseudogene TRBV3-2) to TRBJ1-6, with no clear D. This CDR3 comprises 14 residues. Germline V gene sequence: CDR1 LGHDT, CDR2 YNNKEL (reference sequence). V was clipped by 2 bases and J by 8 bases, with 10 bases between them. For the CDR3, the DNA is TGTGCCAGCAGCCAACGGGTTCTGGATTCACCCCTCCACTTT. Encoded protein: CASSQRVLDSPLHF.